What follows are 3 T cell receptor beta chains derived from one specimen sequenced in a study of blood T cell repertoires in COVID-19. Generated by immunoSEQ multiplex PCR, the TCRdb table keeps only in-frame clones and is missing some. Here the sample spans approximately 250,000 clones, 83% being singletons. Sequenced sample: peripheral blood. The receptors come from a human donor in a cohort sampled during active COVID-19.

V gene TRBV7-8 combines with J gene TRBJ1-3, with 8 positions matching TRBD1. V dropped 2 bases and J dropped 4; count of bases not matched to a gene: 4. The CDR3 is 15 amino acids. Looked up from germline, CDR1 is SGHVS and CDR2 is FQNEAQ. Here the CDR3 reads CASSLPRGQGNTIYF. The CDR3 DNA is TGTGCCAGCAGCTTACCCAGGGGGCAGGGAAACACCATATATTTT.

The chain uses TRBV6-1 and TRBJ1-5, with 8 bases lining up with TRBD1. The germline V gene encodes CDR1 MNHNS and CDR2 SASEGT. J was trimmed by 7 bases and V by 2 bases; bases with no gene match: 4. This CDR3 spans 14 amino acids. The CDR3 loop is CASSEQGAEQPQHF. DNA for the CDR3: TGTGCCAGCAGTGAACAGGGGGCCGAACAGCCCCAGCATTTT.

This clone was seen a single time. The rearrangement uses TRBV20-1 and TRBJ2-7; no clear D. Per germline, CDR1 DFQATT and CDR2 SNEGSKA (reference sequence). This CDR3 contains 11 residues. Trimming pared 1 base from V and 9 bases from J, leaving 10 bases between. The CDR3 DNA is TGCAGTGCTAGAGCGGAGTCGGGGCAGTACTTC. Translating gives CSARAESGQYF.